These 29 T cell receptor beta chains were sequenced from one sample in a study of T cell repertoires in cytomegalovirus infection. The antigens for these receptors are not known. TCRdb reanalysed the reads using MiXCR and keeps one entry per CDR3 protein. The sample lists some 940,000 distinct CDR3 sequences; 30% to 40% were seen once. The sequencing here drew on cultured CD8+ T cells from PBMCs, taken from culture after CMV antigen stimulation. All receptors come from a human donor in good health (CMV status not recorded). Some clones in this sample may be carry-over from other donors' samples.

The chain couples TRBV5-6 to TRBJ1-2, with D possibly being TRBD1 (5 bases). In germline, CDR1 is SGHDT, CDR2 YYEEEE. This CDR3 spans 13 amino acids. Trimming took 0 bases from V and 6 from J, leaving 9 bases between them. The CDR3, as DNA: TGTGCCAGCAGCTTGGAGGCAGGGCATGGCTACACCTTC. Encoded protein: CASSLEAGHGYTF.

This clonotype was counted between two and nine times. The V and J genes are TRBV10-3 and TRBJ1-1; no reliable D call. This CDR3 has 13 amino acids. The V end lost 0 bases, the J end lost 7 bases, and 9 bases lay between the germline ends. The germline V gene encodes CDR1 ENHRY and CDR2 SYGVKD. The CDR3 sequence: CAISESSVSEAFF. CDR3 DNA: TGTGCCATCAGTGAGTCGAGTGTCAGTGAAGCTTTCTTT.

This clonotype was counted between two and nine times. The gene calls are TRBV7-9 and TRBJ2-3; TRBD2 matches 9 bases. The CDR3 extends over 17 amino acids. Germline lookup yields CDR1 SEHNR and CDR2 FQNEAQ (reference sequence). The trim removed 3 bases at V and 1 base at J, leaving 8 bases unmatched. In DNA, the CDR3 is TGTGCCAGCAGCTTCGAGGAACTAGCGGGTCGCACAGATACGCAGTATTTT. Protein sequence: CASSFEELAGRTDTQYF. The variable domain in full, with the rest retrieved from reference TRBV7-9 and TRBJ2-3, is DTGVSQNPRHKITKRGQNVTFRCDPISEHNRLYWYRQTLGQGPEFLTYFQNEAQLEKSRLLSDRFSAERPKGSFSTLEIQRTEQGDSAMYLCASSFEELAGRTDTQYFGPGTRLTVL.

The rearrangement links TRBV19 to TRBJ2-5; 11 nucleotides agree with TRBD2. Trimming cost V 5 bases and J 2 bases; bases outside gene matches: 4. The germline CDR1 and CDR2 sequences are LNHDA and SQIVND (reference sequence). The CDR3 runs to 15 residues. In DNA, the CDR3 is TGTGCCAGTAGTTTAACTAGCGGGAGACAAGAGACCCAGTACTTC. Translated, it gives CASSLTSGRQETQYF.

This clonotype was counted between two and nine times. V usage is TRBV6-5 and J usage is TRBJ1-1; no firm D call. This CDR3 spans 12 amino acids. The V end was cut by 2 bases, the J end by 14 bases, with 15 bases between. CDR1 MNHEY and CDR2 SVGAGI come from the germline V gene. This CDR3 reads CASSYEDGIVFF. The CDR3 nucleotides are TGTGCCAGCAGTTACGAGGACGGGATTGTCTTCTTT.

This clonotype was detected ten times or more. CDR3 nucleotide sequence: TGTGCCAGCAGCTATAGTGGTAGCGAGGGGGAGACCCAGTACTTC. Residues: CASSYSGSEGETQYF. The V and J genes are TRBV7-8 and TRBJ2-5; D tentatively reads TRBD1 or TRBD2 (5 bases each). The germline V gene has CDR1 SGHVS and CDR2 FQNEAQ. Trimming stripped 4 bases from V and 5 bases from J, with 17 bases between. This CDR3 has 15 residues.

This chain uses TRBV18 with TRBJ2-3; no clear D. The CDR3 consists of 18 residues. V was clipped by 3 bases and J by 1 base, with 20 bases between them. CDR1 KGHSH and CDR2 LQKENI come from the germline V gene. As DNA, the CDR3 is TGTGCCAGCTCACCCTCCCCAGCGCGGCGGATGGGCACAGATACGCAGTATTTT. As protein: CASSPSPARRMGTDTQYF.

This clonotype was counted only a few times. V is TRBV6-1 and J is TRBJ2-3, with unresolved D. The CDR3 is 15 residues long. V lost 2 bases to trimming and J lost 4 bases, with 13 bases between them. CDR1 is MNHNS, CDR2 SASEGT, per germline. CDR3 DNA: TGTGCCAGCAGTGAATGGGTAGACCCCCCAGATACGCAGTATTTT. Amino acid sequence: CASSEWVDPPDTQYF.

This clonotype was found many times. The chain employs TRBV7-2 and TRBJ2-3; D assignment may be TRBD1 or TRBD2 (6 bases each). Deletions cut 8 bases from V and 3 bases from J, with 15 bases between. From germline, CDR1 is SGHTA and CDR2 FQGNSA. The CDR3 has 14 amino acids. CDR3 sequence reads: CASPGGPGTDTQYF. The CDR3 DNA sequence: TGTGCCAGCCCCGGGGGCCCGGGAACAGATACGCAGTATTTT.

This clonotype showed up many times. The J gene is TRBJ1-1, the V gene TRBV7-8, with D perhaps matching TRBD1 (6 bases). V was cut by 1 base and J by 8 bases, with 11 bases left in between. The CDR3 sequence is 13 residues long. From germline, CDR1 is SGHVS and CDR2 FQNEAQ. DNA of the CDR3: TGTGCCAGCAGCTTAGGAGCCGGGGGCGAAGCTTTCTTT. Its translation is CASSLGAGGEAFF. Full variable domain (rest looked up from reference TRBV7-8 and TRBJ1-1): GAGVSQSPRYKVAKRGQDVALRCDPISGHVSLFWYQQALGQGPEFLTYFQNEAQLDKSGLPSDRFFAERPEGSVSTLKIQRTQQEDSAVYLCASSLGAGGEAFFGQGTRLTVV.

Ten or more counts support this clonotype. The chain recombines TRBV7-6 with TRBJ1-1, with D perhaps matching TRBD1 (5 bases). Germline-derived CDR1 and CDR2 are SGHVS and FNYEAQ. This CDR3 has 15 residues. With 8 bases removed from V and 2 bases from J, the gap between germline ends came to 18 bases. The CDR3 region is CASAQGPSPNTEAFF. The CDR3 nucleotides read TGTGCCAGCGCCCAGGGACCTTCCCCCAACACTGAAGCTTTCTTT.

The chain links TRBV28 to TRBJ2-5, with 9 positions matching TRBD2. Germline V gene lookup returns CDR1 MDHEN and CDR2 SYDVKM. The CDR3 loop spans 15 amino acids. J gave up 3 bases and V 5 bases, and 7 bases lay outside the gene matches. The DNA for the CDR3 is TGTGCCAGCAGTCTTAGCGGGGGATTCGAAGAGACCCAGTACTTC. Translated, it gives CASSLSGGFEETQYF.

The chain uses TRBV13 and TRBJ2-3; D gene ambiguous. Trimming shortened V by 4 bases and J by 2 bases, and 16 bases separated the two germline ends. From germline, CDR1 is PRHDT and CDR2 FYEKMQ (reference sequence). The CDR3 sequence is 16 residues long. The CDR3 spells CASSSMDPTPTDTQYF. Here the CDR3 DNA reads TGTGCCAGCAGCTCTATGGACCCTACACCCACAGATACGCAGTATTTT.

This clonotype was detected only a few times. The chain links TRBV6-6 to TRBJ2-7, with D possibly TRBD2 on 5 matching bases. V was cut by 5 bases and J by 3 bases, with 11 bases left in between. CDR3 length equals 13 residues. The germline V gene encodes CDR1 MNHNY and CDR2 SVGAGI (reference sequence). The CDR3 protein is CASSDYSLYEQYF. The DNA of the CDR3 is TGTGCCAGCAGTGACTACAGCCTCTACGAGCAGTACTTC.

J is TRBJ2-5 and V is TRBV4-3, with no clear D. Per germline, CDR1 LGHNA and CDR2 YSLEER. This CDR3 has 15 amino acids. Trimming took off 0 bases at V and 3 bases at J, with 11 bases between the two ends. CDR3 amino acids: CASSQDTAEEETQYF. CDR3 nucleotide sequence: TGCGCCAGCAGCCAAGATACGGCAGAAGAAGAGACCCAGTACTTC.

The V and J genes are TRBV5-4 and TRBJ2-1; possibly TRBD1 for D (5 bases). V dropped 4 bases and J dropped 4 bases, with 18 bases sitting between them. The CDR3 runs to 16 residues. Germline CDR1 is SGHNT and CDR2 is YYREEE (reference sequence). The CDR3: CASSPLSLGEYNEQFF. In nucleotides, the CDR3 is TGTGCCAGCAGCCCTCTCTCTCTAGGGGAATACAATGAGCAGTTCTTC.

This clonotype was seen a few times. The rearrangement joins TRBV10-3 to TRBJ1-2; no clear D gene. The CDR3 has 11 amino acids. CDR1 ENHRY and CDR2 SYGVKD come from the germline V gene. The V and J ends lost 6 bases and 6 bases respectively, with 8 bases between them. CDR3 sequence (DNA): TGTGCCATCAGGTTGCAGGATGGCTACACCTTC. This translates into CAIRLQDGYTF.

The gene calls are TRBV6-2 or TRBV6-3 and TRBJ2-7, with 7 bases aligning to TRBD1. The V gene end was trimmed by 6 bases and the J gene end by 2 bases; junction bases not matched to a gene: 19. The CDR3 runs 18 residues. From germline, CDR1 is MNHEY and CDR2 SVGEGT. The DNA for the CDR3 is TGTGCCAGCAGGGGTTTGGAACCCCTTCGACAGGGAACCTACGAGCAGTACGTC. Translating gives CASRGLEPLRQGTYEQYV.

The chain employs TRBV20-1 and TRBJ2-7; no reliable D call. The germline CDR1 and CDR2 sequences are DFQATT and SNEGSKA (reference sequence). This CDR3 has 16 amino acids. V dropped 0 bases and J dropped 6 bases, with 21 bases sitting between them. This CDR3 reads CSARDPPAGIDSEQYF. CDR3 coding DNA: TGCAGTGCTAGAGATCCCCCCGCCGGAATTGATTCCGAGCAGTACTTC.

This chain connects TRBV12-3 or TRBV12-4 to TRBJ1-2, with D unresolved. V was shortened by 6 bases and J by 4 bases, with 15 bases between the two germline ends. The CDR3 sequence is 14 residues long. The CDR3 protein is CASSLYAGGYGYTF. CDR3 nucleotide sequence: TGTGCCAGCAGCCTCTATGCGGGAGGCTATGGCTACACCTTC.

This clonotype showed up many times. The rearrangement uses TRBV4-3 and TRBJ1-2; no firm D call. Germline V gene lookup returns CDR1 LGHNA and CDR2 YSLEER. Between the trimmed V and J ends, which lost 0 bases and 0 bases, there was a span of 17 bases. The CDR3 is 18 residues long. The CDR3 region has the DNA TGCGCCAGCAGCCAAGATTTAAGCACCCCCTCCGCTAACTATGGCTACACCTTC. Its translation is CASSQDLSTPSANYGYTF.

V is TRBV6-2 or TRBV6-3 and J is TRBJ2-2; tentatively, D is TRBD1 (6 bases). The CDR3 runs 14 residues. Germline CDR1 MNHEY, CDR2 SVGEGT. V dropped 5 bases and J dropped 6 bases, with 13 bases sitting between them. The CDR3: CASSQDSQAGELFF. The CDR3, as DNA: TGTGCCAGCAGTCAGGACAGCCAAGCCGGGGAGCTGTTTTTT.

In DNA form, the CDR3 reads TGTGCCAGCAGTTACTCGATAAGGGTCAGCCTAAGAGATGAAAAACTGTTTTTT. It encodes CASSYSIRVSLRDEKLFF. V is TRBV6-5 and J is TRBJ1-4; D remains unclear. V was shortened by 0 bases and J by 6 bases, with 20 bases between the two germline ends. CDR1 is MNHEY, CDR2 SVGAGI, per germline. The CDR3 has 18 amino acids.

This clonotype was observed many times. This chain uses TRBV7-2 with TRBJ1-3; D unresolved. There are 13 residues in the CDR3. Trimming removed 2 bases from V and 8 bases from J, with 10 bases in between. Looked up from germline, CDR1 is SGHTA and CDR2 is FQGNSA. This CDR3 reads CASSLQSGDTIYF. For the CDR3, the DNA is TGTGCCAGCAGCTTACAAAGCGGGGACACCATATATTTT.

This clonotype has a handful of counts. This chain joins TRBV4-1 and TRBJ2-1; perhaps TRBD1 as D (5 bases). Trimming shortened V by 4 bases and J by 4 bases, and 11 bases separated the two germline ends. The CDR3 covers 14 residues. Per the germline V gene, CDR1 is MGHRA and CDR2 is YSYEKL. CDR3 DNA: TGCGCCAGCAGCCTACTTAGGGGATACAATGAGCAGTTCTTC. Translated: CASSLLRGYNEQFF.

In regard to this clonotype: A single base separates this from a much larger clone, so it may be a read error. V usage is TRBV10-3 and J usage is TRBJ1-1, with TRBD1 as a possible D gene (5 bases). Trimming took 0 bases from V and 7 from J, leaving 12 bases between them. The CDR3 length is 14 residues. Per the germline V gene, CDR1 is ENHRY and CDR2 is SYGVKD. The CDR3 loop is CAISESTGRHEAFF. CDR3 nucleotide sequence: TGTGCCATCAGTGAGTCGACGGGACGGCATGAAGCTTTCTTT.

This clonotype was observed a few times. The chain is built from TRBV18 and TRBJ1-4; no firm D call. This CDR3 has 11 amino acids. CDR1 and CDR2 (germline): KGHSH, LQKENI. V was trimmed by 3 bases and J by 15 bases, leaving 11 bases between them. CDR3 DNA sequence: TGTGCCAGCTCACCCGGTAACGGCGTGTTTTTT. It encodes CASSPGNGVFF. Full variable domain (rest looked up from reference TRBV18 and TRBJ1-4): NAGVMQNPRHLVRRRGQEARLRCSPMKGHSHVYWYRQLPEEGLKFMVYLQKENIIDESGMPKERFSAEFPKEGPSILRIQQVVRGDSAAYFCASSPGNGVFFGSGTQLSVL.

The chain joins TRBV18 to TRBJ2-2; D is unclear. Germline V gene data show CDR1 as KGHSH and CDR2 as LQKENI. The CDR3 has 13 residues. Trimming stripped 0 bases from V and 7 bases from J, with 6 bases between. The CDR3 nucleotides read TGTGCCAGCTCACCACCGTCAGTCGGGGAGCTGTTTTTT. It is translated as CASSPPSVGELFF. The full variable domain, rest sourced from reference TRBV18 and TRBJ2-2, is NAGVMQNPRHLVRRRGQEARLRCSPMKGHSHVYWYRQLPEEGLKFMVYLQKENIIDESGMPKERFSAEFPKEGPSILRIQQVVRGDSAAYFCASSPPSVGELFFGEGSRLTVL.

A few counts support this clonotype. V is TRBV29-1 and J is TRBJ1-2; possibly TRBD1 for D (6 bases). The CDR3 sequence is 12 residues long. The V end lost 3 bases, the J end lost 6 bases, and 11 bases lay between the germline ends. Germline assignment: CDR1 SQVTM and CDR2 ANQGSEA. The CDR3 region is CSVDWQGNGYTF. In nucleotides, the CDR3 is TGCAGCGTTGATTGGCAGGGGAATGGCTACACCTTC.